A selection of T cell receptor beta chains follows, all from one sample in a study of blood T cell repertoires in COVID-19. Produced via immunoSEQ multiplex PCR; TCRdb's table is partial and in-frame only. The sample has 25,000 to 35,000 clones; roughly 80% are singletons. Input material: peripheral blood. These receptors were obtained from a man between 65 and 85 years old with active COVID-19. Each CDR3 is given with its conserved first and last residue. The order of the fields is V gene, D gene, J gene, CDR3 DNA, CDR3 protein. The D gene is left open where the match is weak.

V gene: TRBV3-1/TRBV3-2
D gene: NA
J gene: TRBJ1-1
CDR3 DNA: TGTGCCAGCGGCCCTCTCGACAGGAAATACACTGAAGCTTTCTTT
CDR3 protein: CASGPLDRKYTEAFF

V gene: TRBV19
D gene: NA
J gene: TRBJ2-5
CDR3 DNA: TGTGCCAGTAGTAACAGGGAATACCAAGAGACCCAGTACTTC
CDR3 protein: CASSNREYQETQYF

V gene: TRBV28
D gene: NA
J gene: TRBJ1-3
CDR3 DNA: TGTGCCAGCAGTTTCGGCTCTGGAAACACCATATATTTT
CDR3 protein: CASSFGSGNTIYF

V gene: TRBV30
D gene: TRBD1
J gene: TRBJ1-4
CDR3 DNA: TGTGCCTGGGGGGACAGGGCCGAAAAACTGTTTTTT
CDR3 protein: CAWGDRAEKLFF

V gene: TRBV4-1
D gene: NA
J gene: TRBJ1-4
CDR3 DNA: TGCGCCAGCAGCCAAGATCGGGGGGTTCGGGCTAATGAAAAACTGTTTTTT
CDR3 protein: CASSQDRGVRANEKLFF

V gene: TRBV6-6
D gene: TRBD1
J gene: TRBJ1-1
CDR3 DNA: TGTGCCAGCAGCGCATATGACAGGGAGACTGAAGCTTTCTTT
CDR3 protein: CASSAYDRETEAFF

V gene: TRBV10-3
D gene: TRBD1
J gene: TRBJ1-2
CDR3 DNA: TGTGCCATCAGTGAGTCGACAGGGGAGGGGTATGGCTACACCTTC
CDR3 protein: CAISESTGEGYGYTF

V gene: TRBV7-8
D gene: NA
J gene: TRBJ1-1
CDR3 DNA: TGTGCCAGCAGCCATGGCAGAGGGAACACTGAAGCTTTCTTT
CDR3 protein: CASSHGRGNTEAFF

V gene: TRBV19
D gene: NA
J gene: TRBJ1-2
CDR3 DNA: TGTGCCAGTAGCTACACAACAGGGCCCTATGGCTACACCTTC
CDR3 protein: CASSYTTGPYGYTF

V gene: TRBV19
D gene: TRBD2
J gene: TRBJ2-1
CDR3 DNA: TGTGCCAGTAGTATGGGGACTAGCGGTACCCAGGAGCAGTTCTTC
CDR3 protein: CASSMGTSGTQEQFF

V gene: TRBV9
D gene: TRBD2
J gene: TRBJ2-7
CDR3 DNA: TGTGCCAGCAGCCCAAGTAGCGGGAGGCACCGGGGGACCTACGAGCAGTACTTC
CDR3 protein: CASSPSSGRHRGTYEQYF

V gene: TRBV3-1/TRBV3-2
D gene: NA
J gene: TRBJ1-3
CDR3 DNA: TGTGCCAGCAGCCATGGCCGACACTCTGGAAACACCATATATTTT
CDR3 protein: CASSHGRHSGNTIYF

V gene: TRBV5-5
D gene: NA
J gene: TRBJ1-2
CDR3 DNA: TGTGCCAGCAGCACCAATCCCCGAGAGAGGGGCTACACCTTC
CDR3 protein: CASSTNPRERGYTF

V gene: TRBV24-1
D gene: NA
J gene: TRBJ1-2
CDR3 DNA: TGTGCCACCAGTGGGCCAGGGAATAACTATGGCTACACCTTC
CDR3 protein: CATSGPGNNYGYTF